This record concerns one TCR beta chain sequence. The antigen remains unidentified. V shed 0 bases and J shed 5 bases, with 13 bases lying between them. The length of the CDR3 is 15 residues. Germline V gene lookup returns CDR1 MNHEY and CDR2 SVGAGI. All of the donors resided in Nashville, Tennessee, and each was a Caucasian adult. The sample is drawn from a study of shared clonotypes between healthy human individuals. General study findings and limits: Clonotypes shared by all four sorted-subset donors had higher generation probabilities than non-shared clonotypes. Exclusively blood specimens were collected; tissue repertoires likely differ.

In the authors' workflow: Filtering of immunoSEQ junctional sequences could not match full-length read filtering. Repertoires were generated with immunoSEQ multiplex PCR, while TCRdb's copy carries only in-frame clones and drops some. The D gene and trimming were derived from the DNA, and the V and J assignments and clone size from that table. The sample carries under 200,000 clones, 90% to 95% recorded once. The rearrangement joins TRBV6-5 to TRBJ1-1, with D maybe TRBD1 (6 bases). The clonotype originates from a woman younger than 45 in good health. The sequenced sample was naive CD4+ T cells sorted from blood. Subset in this sample: CD45RA+ positively selected. The CDR3 nucleotides read TGTGCCAGCAGTTACTCGCGGGGGCGTCGGACTGAAGCTTTCTTT. Amino acids: CASSYSRGRRTEAFF.